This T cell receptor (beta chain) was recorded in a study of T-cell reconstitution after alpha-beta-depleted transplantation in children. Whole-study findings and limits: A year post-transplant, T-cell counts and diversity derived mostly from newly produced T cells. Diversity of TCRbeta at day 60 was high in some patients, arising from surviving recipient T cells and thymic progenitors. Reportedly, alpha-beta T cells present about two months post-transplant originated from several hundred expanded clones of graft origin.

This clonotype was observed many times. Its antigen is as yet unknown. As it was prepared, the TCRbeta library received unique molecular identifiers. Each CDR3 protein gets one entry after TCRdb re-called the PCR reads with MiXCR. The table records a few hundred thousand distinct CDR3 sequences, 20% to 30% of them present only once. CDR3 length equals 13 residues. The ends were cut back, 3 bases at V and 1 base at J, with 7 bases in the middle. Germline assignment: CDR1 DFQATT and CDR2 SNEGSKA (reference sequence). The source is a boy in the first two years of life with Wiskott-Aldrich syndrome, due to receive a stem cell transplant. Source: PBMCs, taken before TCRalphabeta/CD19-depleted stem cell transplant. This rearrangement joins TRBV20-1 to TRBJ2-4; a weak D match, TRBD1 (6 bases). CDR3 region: CSASTGAKNIQYF. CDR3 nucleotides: TGCAGTGCTAGTACAGGGGCCAAAAACATTCAGTACTTC.